A selection of T cell receptor beta chains follows, all from one sample in a study of cytomegalovirus exposure and HLA in healthy donors. Some clones are missing from TCRdb's copy, which holds only in-frame ones; the method was immunoSEQ multiplex PCR. Found here are over 85,000 clones, around 84% of them singletons; the top ten hold 1% to 1.5%. Sequenced material: PBMCs. These receptor sequences come from a woman in her twenties or thirties in good health and CMV-seronegative. Both conserved end residues are part of each CDR3. Fields, in order: J gene, clone size, V gene, D gene, CDR3 DNA, CDR3 protein. D genes are given only for firm matches. Rows give clone size only sometimes, using once, few, many, or a class for an expanded clone.

J: TRBJ1-2; size: NA; V: TRBV5-6; D: NA; DNA: TGTGCCAGCCTGGAGCAGTATGGCTATGGCTACACCTTC; CDR3: CASLEQYGYGYTF
J: TRBJ1-5; size: NA; V: TRBV28; D: NA; DNA: TGTGCCAGCAGTTTCAGGGCCGGGGGGGAGCCCCAGCATTTT; CDR3: CASSFRAGGEPQHF
J: TRBJ1-6; size: NA; V: TRBV4-3; D: NA; DNA: TGCGCCAGCAGCCAAGATCGGAGATCGGATAATTCACCCCTCCACTTT; CDR3: CASSQDRRSDNSPLHF
J: TRBJ2-7; size: NA; V: TRBV2; D: TRBD1; DNA: TGTGCCAGCAGTGGGCTCGGGACAGGGTCCCACGAGCAGTACTTC; CDR3: CASSGLGTGSHEQYF
J: TRBJ2-7; size: NA; V: TRBV5-4; D: NA; DNA: TGTGCCAGCAGCTTGGGCAGGGCGGTCGAGCAGTACTTC; CDR3: CASSLGRAVEQYF
J: TRBJ2-7; size: once; V: TRBV6-5; D: TRBD1; DNA: TGTGCCAGCAGTACAGCCGGACAGGGGGACCACGAGCAGTACTTC; CDR3: CASSTAGQGDHEQYF
J: TRBJ1-4; size: NA; V: TRBV7-8; D: TRBD1; DNA: TGTGCCAGCAGCTTAGTCGGGGACAGGGGGAATGAAAAACTGTTTTTT; CDR3: CASSLVGDRGNEKLFF
J: TRBJ1-1; size: NA; V: TRBV30; D: NA; DNA: TGTGCCTGGAGGTTTGGGGGGATGATCTGGATGAACACTGAAGCTTTCTTT; CDR3: CAWRFGGMIWMNTEAFF
J: TRBJ2-1; size: NA; V: TRBV14; D: NA; DNA: TGTGCCAGCAGCCCCGATCGGGTAGTCAATGAGCAGTTCTTC; CDR3: CASSPDRVVNEQFF
J: TRBJ1-1; size: few; V: TRBV2; D: TRBD1; DNA: TGTGCCAGCAGTGACGGCAGACAGGGGAACACTGAAGCTTTCTTT; CDR3: CASSDGRQGNTEAFF
J: TRBJ1-3; size: few; V: TRBV7-8; D: TRBD1; DNA: TGTGCCAGCAGTCGGGACAGCTCTGGAAACACCATATATTTT; CDR3: CASSRDSSGNTIYF
J: TRBJ1-4; size: NA; V: TRBV28; D: NA; DNA: TGTGCCAGCGGGACCGGGGGTGTGAAAAAACTGTTTTTT; CDR3: CASGTGGVKKLFF
J: TRBJ2-1; size: NA; V: TRBV7-3; D: TRBD1; DNA: TGTGCCAGCAGCCCAGGGGGATACAATGAGCAGTTCTTC; CDR3: CASSPGGYNEQFF
J: TRBJ2-4; size: NA; V: TRBV15; D: TRBD1; DNA: TGTGCCACCAGCACAGGGGGCGAGGGCAAAAACATTCAGTACTTC; CDR3: CATSTGGEGKNIQYF
J: TRBJ1-5; size: few; V: TRBV6-6; D: NA; DNA: TGTGCCAGCAGTTACCGGGGAAATCAGCCCCAGCATTTT; CDR3: CASSYRGNQPQHF
J: TRBJ1-1; size: NA; V: TRBV18; D: NA; DNA: TGTGCCAGCACCTTAACAGGGCTCACTGAAGCTTTCTTT; CDR3: CASTLTGLTEAFF
J: TRBJ2-1; size: NA; V: TRBV5-8; D: NA; DNA: TGTGCCAGCAGCCCTACGGTCGATAGCTCCTACAATGAGCAGTTCTTC; CDR3: CASSPTVDSSYNEQFF
J: TRBJ2-5; size: NA; V: TRBV15; D: TRBD1; DNA: TGTGCCACCAGCAGAGACCTATCAGGGGGCCAAGAGACCCAGTACTTC; CDR3: CATSRDLSGGQETQYF
J: TRBJ1-1; size: few; V: TRBV4-3; D: TRBD1; DNA: TGCGCCAGCAGCCAAGACATCAATTACAGGGGGGGAGCTTTCTTT; CDR3: CASSQDINYRGGAFF
J: TRBJ1-1; size: NA; V: TRBV5-1; D: NA; DNA: TGCGCCAGCAGAAGGACAGAGAACACTGAAGCTTTCTTT; CDR3: CASRRTENTEAFF
J: TRBJ2-1; size: few; V: TRBV5-1; D: TRBD1; DNA: TGCGCCAGCAGTGGGAAGCGGGACAGGGTTTACAATGAGCAGTTCTTC; CDR3: CASSGKRDRVYNEQFF
J: TRBJ2-4; size: NA; V: TRBV25-1; D: TRBD2; DNA: TGTGCCAGCAGGGGCCCAGAGCGGGGGCCCGAAAACATTCAGTACTTC; CDR3: CASRGPERGPENIQYF
J: TRBJ2-4; size: NA; V: TRBV30; D: TRBD2; DNA: TGTGCCTGGAGTCCGACCAGGGAAGCGGGGGCCCAAAACATTCAGTACTTC; CDR3: CAWSPTREAGAQNIQYF
J: TRBJ2-7; size: NA; V: TRBV28; D: NA; DNA: TGTGCCAGCAGGGAACAGGACTACGAGCAGTACTTC; CDR3: CASREQDYEQYF
J: TRBJ2-3; size: NA; V: TRBV9; D: NA; DNA: TGTGCCAGCAGCATTCGACTAGGAAGCACAGATACGCAGTATTTT; CDR3: CASSIRLGSTDTQYF
J: TRBJ2-7; size: NA; V: TRBV27; D: NA; DNA: TGTGCCAGCAGTTTGCAGGAGGGACAGAGCTACGAGCAGTACTTC; CDR3: CASSLQEGQSYEQYF
J: TRBJ2-7; size: NA; V: TRBV7-9; D: TRBD1; DNA: TGTGCCAGCAGCCCCTGGGACAGTTCCCAAGGAGGGCAGTACTTC; CDR3: CASSPWDSSQGGQYF
J: TRBJ2-2; size: NA; V: TRBV20-1; D: NA; DNA: TGCAGTGCTAGAGAATACGGGGAGCTGTTTTTT; CDR3: CSAREYGELFF
J: TRBJ2-1; size: NA; V: TRBV7-8; D: NA; DNA: TGTGCCAGCAGTAAAAACAATGAGCAGTTCTTC; CDR3: CASSKNNEQFF
J: TRBJ2-5; size: NA; V: TRBV5-4; D: TRBD2; DNA: TGTGCCAGCAGCCGTGCCCTCGGACTAGCGGGGGGCGTACAAGAGACCCAGTACTTC; CDR3: CASSRALGLAGGVQETQYF
J: TRBJ2-1; size: NA; V: TRBV19; D: NA; DNA: TGTGCCAGTAGTGAATCCAGCGGGCGACAGTTCTTC; CDR3: CASSESSGRQFF
J: TRBJ2-3; size: once; V: TRBV5-1; D: NA; DNA: TGCGCCAGCAGCAGGACATTTGGCACAGATACGCAGTATTTT; CDR3: CASSRTFGTDTQYF